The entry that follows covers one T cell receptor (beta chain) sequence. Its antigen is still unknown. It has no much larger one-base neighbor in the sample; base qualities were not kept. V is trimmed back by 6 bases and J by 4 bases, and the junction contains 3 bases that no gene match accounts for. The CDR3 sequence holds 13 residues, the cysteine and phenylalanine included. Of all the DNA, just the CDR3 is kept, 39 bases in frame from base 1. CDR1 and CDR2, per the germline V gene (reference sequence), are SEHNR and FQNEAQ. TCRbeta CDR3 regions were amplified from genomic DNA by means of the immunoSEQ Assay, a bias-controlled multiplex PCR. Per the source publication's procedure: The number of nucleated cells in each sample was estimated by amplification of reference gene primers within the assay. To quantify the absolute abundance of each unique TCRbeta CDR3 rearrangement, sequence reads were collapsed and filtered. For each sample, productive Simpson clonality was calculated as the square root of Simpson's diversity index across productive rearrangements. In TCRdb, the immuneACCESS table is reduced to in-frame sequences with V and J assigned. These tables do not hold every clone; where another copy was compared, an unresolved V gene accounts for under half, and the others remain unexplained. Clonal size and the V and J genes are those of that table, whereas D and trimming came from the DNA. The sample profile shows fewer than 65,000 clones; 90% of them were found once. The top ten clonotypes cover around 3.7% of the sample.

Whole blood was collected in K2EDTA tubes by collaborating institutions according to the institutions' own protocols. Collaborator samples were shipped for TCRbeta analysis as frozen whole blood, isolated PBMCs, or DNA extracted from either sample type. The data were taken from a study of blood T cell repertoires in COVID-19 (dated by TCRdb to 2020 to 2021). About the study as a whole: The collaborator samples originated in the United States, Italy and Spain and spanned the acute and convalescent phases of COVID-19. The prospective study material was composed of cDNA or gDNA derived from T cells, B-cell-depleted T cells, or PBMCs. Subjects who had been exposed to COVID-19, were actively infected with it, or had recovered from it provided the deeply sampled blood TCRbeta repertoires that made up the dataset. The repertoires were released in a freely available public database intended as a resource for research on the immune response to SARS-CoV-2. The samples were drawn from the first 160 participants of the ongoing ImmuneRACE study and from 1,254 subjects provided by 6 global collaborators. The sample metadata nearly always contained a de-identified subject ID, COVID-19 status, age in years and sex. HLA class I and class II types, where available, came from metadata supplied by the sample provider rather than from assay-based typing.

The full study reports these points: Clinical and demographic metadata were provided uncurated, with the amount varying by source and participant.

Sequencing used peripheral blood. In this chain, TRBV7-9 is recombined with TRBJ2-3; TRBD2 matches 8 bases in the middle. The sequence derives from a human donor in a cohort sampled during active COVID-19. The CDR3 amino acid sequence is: CASSVAGPDTQYF. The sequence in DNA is TGTGCCAGCAGTGTAGCGGGGCCAGATACGCAGTATTTT.